This T cell receptor beta chain was captured in a study of human T cells and chemical hapten exposure. Looking at the study overall: Each patient's scalp received weekly diphenylcyclopropenone throughout the approximately 23-week study.

Notes on the study in general: With DPC sensitization, TCRs exceeding 1 in 1000 frequency showed no change. Alopecia affecting every donor means their immune response may not match healthy people's.

The CDR3 covers 13 residues. Germline V gene sequence: CDR1 SGDLS, CDR2 YYNGEE. The V gene lost 5 bases and the J gene lost 6 bases, with 11 bases spanning the gap. Time point described: patch test 2, 6 weeks after DPC sensitization. Treatment given: therapeutic diphenylcyclopropenone sensitization with weekly scalp DPC. Individual cDNA molecules in this library carried unique molecular identifiers. MiXCR was run by TCRdb on the RACE reads, yielding one entry per CDR3 protein. Of about 80,000 distinct CDR3 sequences in the sample, about 9.4% are singletons; the top ten hold over 2%. This clonotype was counted at least ten times. Its target is not known.

The receptor was derived from a woman aged 30 to 39 with alopecia areata. Some clones in this sample may be carry-over from other donors' samples. Here the sequenced sample was whole blood, taken in connection with sensitization to the hapten diphenylcyclopropenone (DPC). The V gene is TRBV9, the J gene TRBJ2-2, with a tentative D call TRBD1 (6 bases). CDR3 sequence reads: CASSPTGAGELFF. CDR3 bases: TGTGCCAGCAGTCCGACAGGCGCCGGGGAGCTGTTTTTT. Looking up the rest from reference TRBV9 and TRBJ2-2 gives the full variable domain: DSGVTQTPKHLITATGQRVTLRCSPRSGDLSVYWYQQSLDQGLQFLIQYYNGEERAKGNILERFSAQQFPDLHSELNLSSLELGDSALYFCASSPTGAGELFFGEGSRLTVL.